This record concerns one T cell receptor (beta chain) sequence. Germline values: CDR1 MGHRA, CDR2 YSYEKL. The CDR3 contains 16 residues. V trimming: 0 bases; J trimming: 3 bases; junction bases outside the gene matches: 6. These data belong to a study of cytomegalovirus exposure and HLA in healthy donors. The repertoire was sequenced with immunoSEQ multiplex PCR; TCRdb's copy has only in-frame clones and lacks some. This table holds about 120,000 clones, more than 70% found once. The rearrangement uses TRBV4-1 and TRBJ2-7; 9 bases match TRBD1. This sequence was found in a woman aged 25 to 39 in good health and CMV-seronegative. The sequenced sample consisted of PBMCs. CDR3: CASSQDPGQGIYEQYF. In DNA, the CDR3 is TGCGCCAGCAGCCAAGATCCGGGACAGGGAATCTACGAGCAGTACTTC.